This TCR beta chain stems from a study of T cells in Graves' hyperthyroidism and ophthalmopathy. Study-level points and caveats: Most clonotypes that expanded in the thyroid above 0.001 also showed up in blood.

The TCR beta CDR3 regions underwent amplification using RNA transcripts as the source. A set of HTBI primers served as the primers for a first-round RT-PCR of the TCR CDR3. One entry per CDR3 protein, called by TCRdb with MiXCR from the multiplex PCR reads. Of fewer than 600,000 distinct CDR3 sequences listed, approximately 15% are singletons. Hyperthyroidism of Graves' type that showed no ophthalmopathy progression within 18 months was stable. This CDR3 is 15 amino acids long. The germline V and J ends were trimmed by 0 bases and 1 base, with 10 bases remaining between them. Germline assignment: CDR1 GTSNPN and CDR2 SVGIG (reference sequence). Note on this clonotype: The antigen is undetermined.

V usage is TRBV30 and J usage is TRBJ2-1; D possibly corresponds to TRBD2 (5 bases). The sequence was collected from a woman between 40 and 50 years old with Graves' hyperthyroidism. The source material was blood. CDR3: CAWSVSRGSYNEQFF. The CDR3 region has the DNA TGTGCCTGGAGTGTGAGCCGGGGATCCTACAATGAGCAGTTCTTC. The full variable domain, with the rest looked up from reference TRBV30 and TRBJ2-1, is SQTIHQWPATLVQPVGSPLSLECTVEGTSNPNLYWYRQAAGRGLQLLFYSVGIGQISSEVPQNLSASRPQDRQFILSSKKLLLSDSGFYLCAWSVSRGSYNEQFFGPGTRLTVL.